This T cell receptor beta chain was recovered during a study of vaccination and CD4 T cells after COVID-19. One entry per CDR3 protein, called by TCRdb with MiXCR from the PCR reads. In the table there are 15,000 to 17,000 distinct CDR3 sequences, about 70% of which are singletons. CDR1 is MNHEY, CDR2 SMNVEV, per germline (reference sequence). Trimming pared 5 bases from V and 4 bases from J, leaving 7 bases between. The CDR3 totals 12 residues. The sample holds a few counts of this clonotype. The V and J genes are TRBV27 and TRBJ2-3; D is unresolved. The source of this sequence is a human donor who had recovered from COVID-19. Material: CD4+ T cells from blood, obtained after SARS-CoV-2 vaccination. The CDR3 coding sequence is TGTGCCAGCAGTGGAGCGCCAGATACGCAGTATTTT. Its translation: CASSGAPDTQYF.